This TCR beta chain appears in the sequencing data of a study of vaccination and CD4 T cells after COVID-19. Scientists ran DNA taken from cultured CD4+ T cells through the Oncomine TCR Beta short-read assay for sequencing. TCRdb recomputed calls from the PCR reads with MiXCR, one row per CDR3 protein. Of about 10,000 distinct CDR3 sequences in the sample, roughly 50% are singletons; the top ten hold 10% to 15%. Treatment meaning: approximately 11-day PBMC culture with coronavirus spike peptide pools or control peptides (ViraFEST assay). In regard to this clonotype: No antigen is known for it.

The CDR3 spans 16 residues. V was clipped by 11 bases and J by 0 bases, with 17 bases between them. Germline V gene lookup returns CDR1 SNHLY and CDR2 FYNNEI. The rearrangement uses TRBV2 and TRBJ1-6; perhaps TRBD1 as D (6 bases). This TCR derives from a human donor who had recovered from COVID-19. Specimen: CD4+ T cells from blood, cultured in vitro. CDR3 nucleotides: TGTGCCGGGGGCGAGGAGGCGAGCTCCTATAATTCACCCCTCCACTTT. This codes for CAGGEEASSYNSPLHF.